This TCR beta chain was captured in a study of blood T cell repertoires in COVID-19. Overall study context: COVID-19 samples from acute and convalescent phases originated in the United States, Italy and Spain.

Authors' methods: Amplification from reference gene primers served as the basis for estimated nucleated cell counts. Data came from immunoSEQ multiplex PCR; TCRdb stores just in-frame clones and leaves some out. V and J calls and clone size follow that table, whereas D and trimming were derived from the DNA. The repertoire holds 250,000 to 300,000 clones, with just under 90% as singletons. This CDR3 is built from 16 residues. The ends lost 1 base at V and 0 bases at J; junction bases unmatched: 4. The V gene's germline CDR1 is SGDLS and CDR2 YYNGEE. Enrollees, roughly 18 to 89 years old, lived in about two dozen US areas. Clinical history reported by participants formed the basis on which cohorts were assigned. This clone was observed a handful of times.

This clonotype was obtained from a woman aged 60-75 years who had recovered from COVID-19. Specimen: PBMCs or T cells enriched from blood (not recorded which). V usage is TRBV9 and J usage is TRBJ1-3; 7 positions match TRBD1. This CDR3 is CASSVSTGASGNTIYF. The CDR3 region has the DNA TGTGCCAGCAGCGTATCAACAGGGGCCTCTGGAAACACCATATATTTT.